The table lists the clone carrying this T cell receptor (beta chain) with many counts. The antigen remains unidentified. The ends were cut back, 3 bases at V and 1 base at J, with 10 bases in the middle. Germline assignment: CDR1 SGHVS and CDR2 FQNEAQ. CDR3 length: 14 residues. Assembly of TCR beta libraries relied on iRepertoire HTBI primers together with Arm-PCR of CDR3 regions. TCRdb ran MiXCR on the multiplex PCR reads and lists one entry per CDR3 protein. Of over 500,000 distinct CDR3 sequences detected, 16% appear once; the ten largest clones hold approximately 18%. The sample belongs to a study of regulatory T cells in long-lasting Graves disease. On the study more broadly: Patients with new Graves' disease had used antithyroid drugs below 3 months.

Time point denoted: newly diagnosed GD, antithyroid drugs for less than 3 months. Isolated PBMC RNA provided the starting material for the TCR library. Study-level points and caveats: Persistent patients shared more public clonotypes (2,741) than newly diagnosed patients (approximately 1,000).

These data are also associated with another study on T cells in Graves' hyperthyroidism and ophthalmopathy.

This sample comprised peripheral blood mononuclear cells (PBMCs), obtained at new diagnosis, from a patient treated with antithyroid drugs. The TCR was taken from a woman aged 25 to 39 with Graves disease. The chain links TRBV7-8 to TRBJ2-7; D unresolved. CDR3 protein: CASSFRRNSYEQYF. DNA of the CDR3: TGTGCCAGCAGCTTCCGCAGGAATTCCTACGAGCAGTACTTC.